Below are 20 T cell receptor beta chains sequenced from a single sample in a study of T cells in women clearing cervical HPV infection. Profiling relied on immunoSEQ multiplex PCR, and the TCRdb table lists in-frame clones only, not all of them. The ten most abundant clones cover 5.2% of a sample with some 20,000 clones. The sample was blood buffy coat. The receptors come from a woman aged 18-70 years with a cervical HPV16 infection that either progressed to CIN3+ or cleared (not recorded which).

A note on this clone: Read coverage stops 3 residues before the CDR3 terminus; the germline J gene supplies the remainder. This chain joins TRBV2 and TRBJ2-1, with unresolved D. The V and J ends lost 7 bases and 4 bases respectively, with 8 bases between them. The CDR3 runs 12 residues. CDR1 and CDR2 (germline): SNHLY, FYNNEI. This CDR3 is CASKGGYNEQFF. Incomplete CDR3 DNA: TGTGCCAGCAAGGGTGGGTACAATGAG.

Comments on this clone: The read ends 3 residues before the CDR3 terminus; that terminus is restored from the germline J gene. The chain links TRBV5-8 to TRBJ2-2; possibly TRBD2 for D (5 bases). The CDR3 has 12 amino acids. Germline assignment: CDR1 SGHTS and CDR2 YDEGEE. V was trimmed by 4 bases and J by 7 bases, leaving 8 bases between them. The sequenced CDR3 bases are TGTGCCAGCAGCCCGGGGATCGGGGAG. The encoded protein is CASSPGIGE. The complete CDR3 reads CASSPGIGELFF.

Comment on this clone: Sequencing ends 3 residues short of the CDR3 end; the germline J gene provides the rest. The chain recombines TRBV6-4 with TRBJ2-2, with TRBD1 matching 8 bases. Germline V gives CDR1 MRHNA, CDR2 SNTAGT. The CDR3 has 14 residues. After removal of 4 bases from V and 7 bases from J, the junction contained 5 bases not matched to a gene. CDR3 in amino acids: CASSGQGAGGELFF. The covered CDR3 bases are TGTGCCAGCAGTGGGCAGGGGGCCGGCGGGGAG.

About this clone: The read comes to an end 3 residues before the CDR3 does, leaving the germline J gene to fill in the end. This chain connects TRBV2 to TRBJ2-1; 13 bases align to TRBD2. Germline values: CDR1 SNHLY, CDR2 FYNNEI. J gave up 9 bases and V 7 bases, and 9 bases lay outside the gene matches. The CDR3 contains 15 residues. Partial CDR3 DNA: TGTGCCAGCAATCCTCCGGGACTAGCGGGGCTTGAG. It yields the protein CASNPPGLAGLE. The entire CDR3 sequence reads CASNPPGLAGLEQFF.

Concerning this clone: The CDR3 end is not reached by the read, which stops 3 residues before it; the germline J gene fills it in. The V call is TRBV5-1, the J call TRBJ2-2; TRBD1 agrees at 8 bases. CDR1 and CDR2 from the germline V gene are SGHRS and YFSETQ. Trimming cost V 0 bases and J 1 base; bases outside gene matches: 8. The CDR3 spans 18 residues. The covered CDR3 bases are TGCGCCAGCAGCTTGGCCGGACCTGGGACAGGGAACACCGGGGAG. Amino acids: CASSLAGPGTGNTGE. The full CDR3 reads CASSLAGPGTGNTGELFF.

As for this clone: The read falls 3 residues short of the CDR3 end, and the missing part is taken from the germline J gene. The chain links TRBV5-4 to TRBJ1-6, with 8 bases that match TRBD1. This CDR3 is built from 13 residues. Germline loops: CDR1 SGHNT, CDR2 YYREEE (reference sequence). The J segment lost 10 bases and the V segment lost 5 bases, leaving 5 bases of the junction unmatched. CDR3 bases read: TGTGCCAGCAGTGCCGGACAGGGATCACCC. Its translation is CASSAGQGSP. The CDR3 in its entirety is CASSAGQGSPLHF. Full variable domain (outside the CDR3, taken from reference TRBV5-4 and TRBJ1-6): ETGVTQSPTHLIKTRGQQVTLRCSSQSGHNTVSWYQQALGQGPQFIFQYYREEENGRGNFPPRFSGLQFPNYSSELNVNALELDDSALYLCASSAGQGSPLHFGNGTRLTVT.

Here the CDR3 reads CASSEASGGGELFF. The CDR3 DNA, read in part, is TGTGCCAGCAGTGAAGCGTCGGGTGGTGGGGAG. The rearrangement links TRBV6-1 to TRBJ2-2; D not resolved. Coverage ceases 3 residues before the CDR3 finishes, and the germline J gene fills in the end. This CDR3 region has 14 residues. The germline gives CDR1 MNHNS, CDR2 SASEGT. The V end lost 0 bases, the J end lost 8 bases, and 10 bases lay between the germline ends.

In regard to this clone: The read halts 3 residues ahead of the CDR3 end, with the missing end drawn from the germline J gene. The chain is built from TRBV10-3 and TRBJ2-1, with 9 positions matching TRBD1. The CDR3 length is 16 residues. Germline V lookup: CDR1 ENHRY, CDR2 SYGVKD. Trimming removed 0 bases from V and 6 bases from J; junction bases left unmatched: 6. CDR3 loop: CAISESDRGGVNEQFF. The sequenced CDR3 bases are TGTGCCATCAGTGAGTCGGACAGGGGAGGGGTCAATGAG.

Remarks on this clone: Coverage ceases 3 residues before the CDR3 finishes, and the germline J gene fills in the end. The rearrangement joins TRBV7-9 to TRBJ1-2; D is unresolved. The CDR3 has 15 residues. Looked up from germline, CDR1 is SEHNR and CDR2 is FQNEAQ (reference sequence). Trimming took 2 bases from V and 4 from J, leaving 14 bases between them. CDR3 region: CASSLPNPEGYGYTF. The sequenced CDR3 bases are TGTGCCAGCAGCTTACCCAACCCCGAAGGCTATGGC.

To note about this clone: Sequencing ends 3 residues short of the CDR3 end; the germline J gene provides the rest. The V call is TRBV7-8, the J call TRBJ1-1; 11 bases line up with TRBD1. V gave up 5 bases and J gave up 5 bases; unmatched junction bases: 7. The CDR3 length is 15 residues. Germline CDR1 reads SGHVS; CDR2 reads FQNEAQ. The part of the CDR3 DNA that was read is TGTGCCAGCAGCGATCCCGGGACAGGGGGGACTGAA. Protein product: CASSDPGTGGTE. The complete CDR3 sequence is CASSDPGTGGTEAFF.

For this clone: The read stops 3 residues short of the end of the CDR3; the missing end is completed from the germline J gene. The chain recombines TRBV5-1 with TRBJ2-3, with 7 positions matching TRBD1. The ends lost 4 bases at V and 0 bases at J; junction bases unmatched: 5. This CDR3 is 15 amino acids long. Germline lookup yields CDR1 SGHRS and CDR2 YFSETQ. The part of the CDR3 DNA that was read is TGCGCCAGCAGCATGGGACAGCATAGCACAGATACG. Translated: CASSMGQHSTDT. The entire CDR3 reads CASSMGQHSTDTQYF.

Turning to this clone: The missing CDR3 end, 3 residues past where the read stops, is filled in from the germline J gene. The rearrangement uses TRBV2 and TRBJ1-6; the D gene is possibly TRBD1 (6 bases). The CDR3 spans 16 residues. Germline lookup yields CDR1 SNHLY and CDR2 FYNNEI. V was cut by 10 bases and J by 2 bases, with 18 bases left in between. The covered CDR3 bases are TGTGCCATACGCCCGTCACAGGGCCCCTATAATTCACCC. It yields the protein CAIRPSQGPYNSP. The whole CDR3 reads CAIRPSQGPYNSPLHF.

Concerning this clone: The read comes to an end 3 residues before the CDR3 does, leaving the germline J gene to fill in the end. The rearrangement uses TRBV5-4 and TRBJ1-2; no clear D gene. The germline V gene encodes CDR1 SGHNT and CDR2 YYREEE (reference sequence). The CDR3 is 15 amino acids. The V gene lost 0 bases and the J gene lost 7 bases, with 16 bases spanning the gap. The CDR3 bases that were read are TGTGCCAGCAGCTTGGTCTCCGACATTCGGCCTGGC. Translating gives CASSLVSDIRPG. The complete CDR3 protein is CASSLVSDIRPGYTF.

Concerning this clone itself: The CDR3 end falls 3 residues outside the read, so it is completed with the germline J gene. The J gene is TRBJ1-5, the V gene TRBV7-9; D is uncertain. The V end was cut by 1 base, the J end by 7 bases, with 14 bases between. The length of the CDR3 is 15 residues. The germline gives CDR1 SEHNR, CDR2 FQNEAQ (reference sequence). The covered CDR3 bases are TGTGCCAGCAGCTTAGAGGGTCAGTTCGGCCAGCCC. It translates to CASSLEGQFGQP. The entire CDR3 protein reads CASSLEGQFGQPQHF.

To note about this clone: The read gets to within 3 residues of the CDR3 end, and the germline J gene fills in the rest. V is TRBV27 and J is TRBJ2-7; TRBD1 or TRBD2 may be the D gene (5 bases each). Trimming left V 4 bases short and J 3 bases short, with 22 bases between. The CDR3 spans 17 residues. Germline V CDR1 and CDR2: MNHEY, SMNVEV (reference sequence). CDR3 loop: CASSWVGGHTGVYEQYF. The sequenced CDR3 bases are TGTGCCAGCAGTTGGGTTGGAGGTCATACAGGCGTCTACGAG.

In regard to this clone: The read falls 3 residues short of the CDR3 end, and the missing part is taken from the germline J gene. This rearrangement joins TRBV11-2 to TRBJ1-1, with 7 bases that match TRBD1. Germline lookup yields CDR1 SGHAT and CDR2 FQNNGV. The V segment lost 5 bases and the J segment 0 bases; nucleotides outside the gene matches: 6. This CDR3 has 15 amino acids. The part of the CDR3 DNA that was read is TGTGCCAGCAGCAGCAGGACAGGTCTGAACACTGAA. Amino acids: CASSSRTGLNTE. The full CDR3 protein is CASSSRTGLNTEAFF.

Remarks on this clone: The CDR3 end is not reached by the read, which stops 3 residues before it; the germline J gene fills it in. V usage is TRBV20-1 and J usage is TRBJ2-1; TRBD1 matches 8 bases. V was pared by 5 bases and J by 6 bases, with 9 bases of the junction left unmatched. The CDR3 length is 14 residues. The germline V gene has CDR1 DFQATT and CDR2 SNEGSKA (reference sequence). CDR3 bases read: TGCAGTGCTTCTGACAGGGGTCGCATCAATGAG. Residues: CSASDRGRINE. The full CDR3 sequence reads CSASDRGRINEQFF.

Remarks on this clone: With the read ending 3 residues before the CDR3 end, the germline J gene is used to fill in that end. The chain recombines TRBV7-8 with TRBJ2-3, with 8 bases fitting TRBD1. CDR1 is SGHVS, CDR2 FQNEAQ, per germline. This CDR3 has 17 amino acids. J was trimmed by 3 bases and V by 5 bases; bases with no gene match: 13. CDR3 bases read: TGTGCCAGCAGCCCCACCCGACAGGGGAAGAGGACAGATACG. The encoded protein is CASSPTRQGKRTDT. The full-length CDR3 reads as CASSPTRQGKRTDTQYF.

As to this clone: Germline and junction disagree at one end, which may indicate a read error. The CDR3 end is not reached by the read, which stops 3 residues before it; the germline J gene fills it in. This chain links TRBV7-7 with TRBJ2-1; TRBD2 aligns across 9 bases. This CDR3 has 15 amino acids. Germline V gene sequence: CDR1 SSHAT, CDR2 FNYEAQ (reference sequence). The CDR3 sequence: CASSPRGGAYNEQFF. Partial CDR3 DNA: TGTGCTAGCAGCCCGCGGGGGGGCGCCTACAATGAG.

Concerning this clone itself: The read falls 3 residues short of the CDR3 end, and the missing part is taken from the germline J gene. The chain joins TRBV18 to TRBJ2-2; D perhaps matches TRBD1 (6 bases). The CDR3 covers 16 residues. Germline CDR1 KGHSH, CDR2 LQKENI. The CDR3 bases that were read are TGTGCCAGCTCACGAAATCGCCGCTTCGAGGGGGAAAAG. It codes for CASSRNRRFEGEK. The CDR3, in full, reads CASSRNRRFEGEKLFF.